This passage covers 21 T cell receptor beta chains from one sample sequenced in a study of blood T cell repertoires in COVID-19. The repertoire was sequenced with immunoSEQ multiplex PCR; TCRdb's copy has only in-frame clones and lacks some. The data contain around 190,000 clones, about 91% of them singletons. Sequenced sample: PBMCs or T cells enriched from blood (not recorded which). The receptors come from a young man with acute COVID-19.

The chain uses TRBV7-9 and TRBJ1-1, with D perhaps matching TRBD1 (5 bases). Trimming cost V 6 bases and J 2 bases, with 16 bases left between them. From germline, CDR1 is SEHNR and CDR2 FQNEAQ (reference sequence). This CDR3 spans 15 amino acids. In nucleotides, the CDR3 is TGTGCCAGCAGGGGGACTCGACAGCCAAACACTGAAGCTTTCTTT. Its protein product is CASRGTRQPNTEAFF. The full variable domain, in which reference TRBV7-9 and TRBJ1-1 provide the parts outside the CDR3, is DTGVSQNPRHKITKRGQNVTFRCDPISEHNRLYWYRQTLGQGPEFLTYFQNEAQLEKSRLLSDRFSAERPKGSFSTLEIQRTEQGDSAMYLCASRGTRQPNTEAFFGQGTRLTVV.

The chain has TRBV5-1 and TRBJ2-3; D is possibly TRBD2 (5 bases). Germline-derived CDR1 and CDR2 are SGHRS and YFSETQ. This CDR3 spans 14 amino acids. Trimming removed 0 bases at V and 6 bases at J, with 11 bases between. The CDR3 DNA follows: TGCGCCAGCAGCTTGGCCCAGCGGAGCGATACGCAGTATTTT. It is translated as CASSLAQRSDTQYF.

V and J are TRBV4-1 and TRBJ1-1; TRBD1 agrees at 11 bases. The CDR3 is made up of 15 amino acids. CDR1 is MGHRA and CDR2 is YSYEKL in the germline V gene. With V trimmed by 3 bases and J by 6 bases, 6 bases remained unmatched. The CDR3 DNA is TGCGCCAGCAGCCAGATTGGACAGGGGGCCCCTGAAGCTTTCTTT. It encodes CASSQIGQGAPEAFF.

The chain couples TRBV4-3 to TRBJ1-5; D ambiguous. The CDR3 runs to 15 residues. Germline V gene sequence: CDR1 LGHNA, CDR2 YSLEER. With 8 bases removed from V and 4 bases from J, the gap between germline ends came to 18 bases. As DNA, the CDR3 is TGCGCCAGCTCAATAGGGAGAGGCTCAAATCAGCCCCAGCATTTT. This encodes CASSIGRGSNQPQHF.

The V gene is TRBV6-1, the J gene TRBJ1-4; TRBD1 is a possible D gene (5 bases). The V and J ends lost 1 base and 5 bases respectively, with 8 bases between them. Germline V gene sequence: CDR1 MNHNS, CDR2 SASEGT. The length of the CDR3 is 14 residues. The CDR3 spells CASSEEQVNEKLFF. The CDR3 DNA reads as TGTGCCAGCAGTGAAGAACAGGTCAATGAAAAACTGTTTTTT.

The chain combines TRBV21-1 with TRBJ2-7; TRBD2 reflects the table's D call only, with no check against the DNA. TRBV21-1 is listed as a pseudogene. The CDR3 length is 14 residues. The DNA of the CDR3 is TGTGCCAGCAGCGAGACTCTCAACTCCTACGAGCAGTACTTC. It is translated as CASSETLNSYEQYF.

CDR3 amino acids: CTSSHLGRLSTDTQYF. In DNA form, the CDR3 reads TGCACCAGCAGCCACCTCGGCCGACTTAGCACAGATACGCAGTATTTT. The J gene is TRBJ2-3, the V gene TRBV1; TRBD2, the table's D call, was not compared with the DNA. TRBV1 is annotated as a pseudogene. CDR3 length: 16 residues.

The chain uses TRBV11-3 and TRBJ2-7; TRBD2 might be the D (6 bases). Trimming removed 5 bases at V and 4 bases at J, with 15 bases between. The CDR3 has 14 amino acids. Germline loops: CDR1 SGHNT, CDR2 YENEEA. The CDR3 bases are TGTGCCAGCAGCGAAGGGACTCTGGAATACGAGCAGTACTTC. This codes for CASSEGTLEYEQYF.

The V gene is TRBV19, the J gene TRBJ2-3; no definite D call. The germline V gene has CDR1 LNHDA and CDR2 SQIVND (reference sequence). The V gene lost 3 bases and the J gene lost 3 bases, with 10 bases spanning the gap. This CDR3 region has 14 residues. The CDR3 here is CASSIMASTDTQYF. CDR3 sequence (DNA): TGTGCCAGTAGTATTATGGCCAGTACAGATACGCAGTATTTT.

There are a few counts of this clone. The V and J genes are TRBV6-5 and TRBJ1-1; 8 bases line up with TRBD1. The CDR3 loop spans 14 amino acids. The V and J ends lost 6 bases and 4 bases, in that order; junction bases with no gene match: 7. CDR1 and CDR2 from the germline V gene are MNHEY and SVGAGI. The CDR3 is CASRLQGESTEAFF. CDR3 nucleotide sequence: TGTGCCAGCAGATTACAGGGGGAGAGCACTGAAGCTTTCTTT.

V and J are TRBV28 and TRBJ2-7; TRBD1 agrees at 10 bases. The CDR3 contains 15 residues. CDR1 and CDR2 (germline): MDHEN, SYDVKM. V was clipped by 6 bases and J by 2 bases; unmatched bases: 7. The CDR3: CASSYGTGAPYEQYF. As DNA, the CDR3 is TGTGCCAGCAGCTATGGGACAGGGGCGCCCTACGAGCAGTACTTC.

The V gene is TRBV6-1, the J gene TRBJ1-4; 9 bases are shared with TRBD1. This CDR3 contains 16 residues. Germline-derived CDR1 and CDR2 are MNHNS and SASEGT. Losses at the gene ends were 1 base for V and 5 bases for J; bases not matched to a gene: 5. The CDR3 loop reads CASSEGSGTGNEKLFF. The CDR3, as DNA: TGTGCCAGCAGTGAAGGGTCCGGGACAGGGAATGAAAAACTGTTTTTT.

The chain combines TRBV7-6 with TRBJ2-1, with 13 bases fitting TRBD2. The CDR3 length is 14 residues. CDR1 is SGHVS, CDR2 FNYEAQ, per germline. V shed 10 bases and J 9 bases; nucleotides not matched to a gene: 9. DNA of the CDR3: TGTGCCACATCAGGACTAGCGGGAGATCTTGAGCAGTTCTTC. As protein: CATSGLAGDLEQFF.

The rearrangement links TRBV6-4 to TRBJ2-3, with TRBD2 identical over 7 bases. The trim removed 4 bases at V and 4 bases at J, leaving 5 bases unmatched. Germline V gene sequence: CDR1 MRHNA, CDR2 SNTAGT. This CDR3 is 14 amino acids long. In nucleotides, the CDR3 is TGTGCCAGCAGTGTCGAGGGGAGGGCAGATACGCAGTATTTT. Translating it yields CASSVEGRADTQYF.

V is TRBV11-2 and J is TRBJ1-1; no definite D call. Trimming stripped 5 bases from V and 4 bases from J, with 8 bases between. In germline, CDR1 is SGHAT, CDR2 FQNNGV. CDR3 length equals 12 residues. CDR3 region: CASSRTSTEAFF. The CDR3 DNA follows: TGTGCCAGCAGCAGAACGAGCACTGAAGCTTTCTTT. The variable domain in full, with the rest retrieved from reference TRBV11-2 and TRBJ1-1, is EAGVAQSPRYKIIEKRQSVAFWCNPISGHATLYWYQQILGQGPKLLIQFQNNGVVDDSQLPKDRFSAERLKGVDSTLKIQPAKLEDSAVYLCASSRTSTEAFFGQGTRLTVV.

CDR3 DNA: TGTGCCTGGAGTACCCTAGCGGGCGAGTCCTACAATGAGCAGTTCTTC. This gives the protein CAWSTLAGESYNEQFF. This chain links TRBV30 with TRBJ2-1, with 8 positions matching TRBD2. Germline CDR1 and CDR2: GTSNPN and SVGIG (reference sequence). J lost 1 base, V lost 2 bases, and 7 bases had no gene match. The CDR3 sequence is 16 residues long.

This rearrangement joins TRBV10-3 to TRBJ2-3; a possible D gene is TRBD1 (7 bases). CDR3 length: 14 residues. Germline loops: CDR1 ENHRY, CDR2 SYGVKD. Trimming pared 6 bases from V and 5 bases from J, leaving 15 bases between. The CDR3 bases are TGTGCCATCAGAGGGGGCGGGAATAGAGATACGCAGTATTTT. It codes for CAIRGGGNRDTQYF.

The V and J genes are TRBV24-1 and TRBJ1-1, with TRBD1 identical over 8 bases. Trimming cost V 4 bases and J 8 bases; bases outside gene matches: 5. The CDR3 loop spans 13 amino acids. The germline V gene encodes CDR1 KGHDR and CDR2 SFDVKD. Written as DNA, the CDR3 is TGTGCCACCAGTGAGCACAGGGGGGGAGAAGCTTTCTTT. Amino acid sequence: CATSEHRGGEAFF.

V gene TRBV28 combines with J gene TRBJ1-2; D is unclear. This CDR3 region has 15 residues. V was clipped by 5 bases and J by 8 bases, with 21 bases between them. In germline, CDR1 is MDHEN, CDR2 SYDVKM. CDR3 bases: TGTGCCAGCAGTAACTTCGGACGGCCCGGGAGAGGCTACACCTTC. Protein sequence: CASSNFGRPGRGYTF.

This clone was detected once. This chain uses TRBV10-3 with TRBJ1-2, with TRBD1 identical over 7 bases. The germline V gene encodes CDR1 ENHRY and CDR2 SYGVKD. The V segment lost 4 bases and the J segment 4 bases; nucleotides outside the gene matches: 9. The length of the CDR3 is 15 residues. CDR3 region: CAISAGQPFGYGYTF. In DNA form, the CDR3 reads TGTGCCATCAGTGCGGGACAGCCCTTTGGCTATGGCTACACCTTC.

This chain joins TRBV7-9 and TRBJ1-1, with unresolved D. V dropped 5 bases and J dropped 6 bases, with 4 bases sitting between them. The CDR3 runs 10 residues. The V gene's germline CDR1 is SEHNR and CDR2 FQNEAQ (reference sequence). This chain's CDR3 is CASSVAEAFF. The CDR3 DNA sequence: TGTGCCAGCAGCGTCGCTGAAGCTTTCTTT.